These 22 T cell receptor beta chains share one sample of origin, sequenced in a study of shared clonotypes between healthy human individuals. The repertoire was sequenced with immunoSEQ multiplex PCR; TCRdb's copy has only in-frame clones and lacks some. The table has about 2,200,000 clones, 93% seen once. Naive CD8 populations comprised CD45RO-negative cells positively selected for CCR7, excluding terminally differentiated effector memory CD45RA+ cells. Material: naive CD8+ T cells from PBMCs. The receptors shown here come from a man younger than 30 in good health. Some clones in this sample may be carry-over from other donors' samples.

The genes are TRBV28 and TRBJ2-7; 9 bases are a match to TRBD2. CDR3 length: 13 residues. V shed 3 bases, J shed 6 bases, and the junction held 3 bases outside the gene matches. From germline, CDR1 is MDHEN and CDR2 SYDVKM. CDR3 in DNA: TGTGCCAGCAGTTTGGGAGCGGGAGGCGAGCAGTACTTC. Encoded protein: CASSLGAGGEQYF.

The V call is TRBV27, the J call TRBJ2-1; TRBD2 aligns across 8 bases. The trim removed 5 bases at V and 8 bases at J, leaving 11 bases unmatched. The CDR3 consists of 15 residues. Looked up from germline, CDR1 is MNHEY and CDR2 is SMNVEV (reference sequence). The CDR3 reads CASSPTPSGSYEQFF. As DNA, the CDR3 is TGTGCCAGCAGTCCGACCCCCAGCGGGAGCTATGAGCAGTTCTTC.

This clone was recorded only once. The CDR3 sequence: CASSPTGTGGHEQYF. The CDR3 coding sequence is TGTGCCAGCAGCCCCACCGGGACAGGGGGCCACGAGCAGTACTTC. The chain couples TRBV28 to TRBJ2-7; the match to TRBD1 covers 12 bases. The CDR3 totals 15 residues. Germline trimming cut 6 bases from V and 5 bases from J; bases unmatched to any gene: 8. The germline CDR1 and CDR2 sequences are MDHEN and SYDVKM.

The chain uses TRBV4-3 and TRBJ2-2; 9 bases match TRBD1. CDR3 size: 16 residues. V lost 0 bases to trimming and J lost 6 bases; unmatched junction nucleotides: 5. The germline V gene has CDR1 LGHNA and CDR2 YSLEER. CDR3 in amino acids: CASSQDPWTGAGELFF. The CDR3 DNA follows: TGCGCCAGCAGCCAAGACCCCTGGACAGGGGCCGGGGAGCTGTTTTTT.

This rearrangement joins TRBV7-9 to TRBJ1-1; D ambiguous. V lost 2 bases to trimming and J lost 8 bases, with 12 bases between them. The germline CDR1 and CDR2 sequences are SEHNR and FQNEAQ (reference sequence). CDR3 length: 13 residues. The CDR3 nucleotides read TGTGCCAGCAGCTTAATTTCGACTGCAGAAGCTTTCTTT. Amino acid sequence: CASSLISTAEAFF.

This chain connects TRBV9 to TRBJ2-7; D gene unclear. The ends were cut back, 0 bases at V and 2 bases at J, with 12 bases in the middle. The CDR3 runs to 15 residues. Germline CDR1 and CDR2: SGDLS and YYNGEE. CDR3 sequence: CASSVGLSITYEQYF. The CDR3 nucleotides are TGTGCCAGCAGCGTAGGTCTGAGTATAACCTACGAGCAGTACTTC.

CDR3 sequence (DNA): TGCAGCGTTGGTCGCAGGGAAATCTACGAGCAGTACTTC. This gives the protein CSVGRREIYEQYF. V and J are TRBV29-1 and TRBJ2-7; a weak D match, TRBD1 (5 bases). The CDR3 spans 13 residues. The V end lost 4 bases, the J end lost 3 bases, and 13 bases lay between the germline ends. Germline-derived CDR1 and CDR2 are SQVTM and ANQGSEA.

This chain uses TRBV11-2 with TRBJ2-1, with 13 bases aligning to TRBD2. CDR3 length: 15 residues. Per germline, CDR1 SGHAT and CDR2 FQNNGV. The ends lost 1 base at V and 8 bases at J; junction bases unmatched: 2. CDR3 sequence: CASSLGTSGSYEQFF. Here the CDR3 DNA reads TGTGCCAGCAGCTTAGGGACTAGCGGGAGTTATGAGCAGTTCTTC.

This chain connects TRBV5-1 to TRBJ1-3; 7 bases fit TRBD1. With 4 bases clipped from V and 0 bases from J, the junction kept 4 bases outside the gene matches. Germline lookup yields CDR1 SGHRS and CDR2 YFSETQ. This CDR3 is 15 amino acids long. The CDR3 DNA follows: TGCGCCAGCAGCCCGGACAGGACCTCTGGAAACACCATATATTTT. This codes for CASSPDRTSGNTIYF.

This clone appeared once. V and J are TRBV15 and TRBJ2-7, with D unclear. V lost 3 bases to trimming and J lost 3 bases, with 9 bases between them. The CDR3 is 13 amino acids. CDR1 and CDR2 (germline): LNHNV, YYDKDF (reference sequence). The CDR3 reads CATSSRTHYEQYF. The CDR3 nucleotides read TGTGCCACCAGCAGCAGGACCCACTACGAGCAGTACTTC.

This clone appeared a single time. The chain recombines TRBV7-3 with TRBJ2-7; 11 bases align to TRBD2. Germline lookup yields CDR1 SGHTA and CDR2 FQGTGA. Losses at the gene ends were 4 bases for V and 3 bases for J; bases not matched to a gene: 5. The CDR3 is made up of 15 amino acids. CDR3 bases: TGTGCCAGCAGCTCATTAGCGGGAGGGGGCTACGAGCAGTACTTC. This sequence encodes CASSSLAGGGYEQYF.

The chain links TRBV6-1 to TRBJ1-4, with D possibly TRBD1 on 5 matching bases. Germline V gives CDR1 MNHNS, CDR2 SASEGT. The CDR3 is 15 amino acids. V shed 1 base and J shed 8 bases, with 14 bases lying between them. CDR3 nucleotide sequence: TGTGCCAGCAGTGAAGAACATCCCTGGGGCGAAAAACTGTTTTTT. Protein sequence: CASSEEHPWGEKLFF.

The chain combines TRBV2 with TRBJ1-1, with 7 bases fitting TRBD1. CDR1 is SNHLY, CDR2 FYNNEI, per germline. With 3 bases clipped from V and 4 bases from J, the junction kept 5 bases outside the gene matches. There are 14 residues in the CDR3. The CDR3 DNA reads TGTGCCAGCAGTGACGAGGGGGCGGGCACTGAAGCTTTCTTT. Its translation is CASSDEGAGTEAFF.

This chain connects TRBV14 to TRBJ2-7, with unresolved D. Per germline, CDR1 SGHDN and CDR2 FVKESK. CDR3 length equals 12 residues. Trimming stripped 1 base from V and 11 bases from J, with 12 bases between. The CDR3 sequence: CASSQGGVAEYF. DNA of the CDR3: TGTGCCAGCAGCCAAGGAGGCGTAGCAGAGTACTTC.

The chain links TRBV2 to TRBJ2-7, with 8 bases that match TRBD1. Germline loops: CDR1 SNHLY, CDR2 FYNNEI. After removal of 7 bases from V and 2 bases from J, the junction contained 10 bases not matched to a gene. The CDR3 runs 15 residues. CDR3: CASMPDRAKTYEQYF. The CDR3 coding sequence is TGTGCCAGCATGCCGGACAGGGCAAAGACCTACGAGCAGTACTTC.

The rearrangement joins TRBV18 to TRBJ1-2; D unresolved. The germline V gene has CDR1 KGHSH and CDR2 LQKENI. Trimming removed 2 bases from V and 0 bases from J, with 10 bases in between. The CDR3 length is 15 residues. This CDR3 is CASSPEIRTNYGYTF. CDR3 DNA sequence: TGTGCCAGCTCACCAGAAATCAGAACTAACTATGGCTACACCTTC.

The rearrangement joins TRBV4-1 to TRBJ2-7; D uncertain. The CDR3 spans 13 residues. Germline V gene sequence: CDR1 MGHRA, CDR2 YSYEKL. Trimming left V 4 bases short and J 3 bases short, with 10 bases between. DNA of the CDR3: TGCGCCAGCAGCCCCCAGACGGTCTACGAGCAGTACTTC. Translating gives CASSPQTVYEQYF.

For this clone: Other DNA sequences of this sample code for an identical CDR3. This chain joins TRBV7-9 and TRBJ2-7, with 11 nucleotides matching TRBD2. Per the germline V gene, CDR1 is SEHNR and CDR2 is FQNEAQ (reference sequence). CDR3 length equals 15 residues. The trim removed 5 bases at V and 2 bases at J, leaving 5 bases unmatched. The CDR3 is CASSPGTSGTYEQYF. The DNA for the CDR3 is TGTGCCAGCAGCCCAGGGACTAGCGGAACCTACGAGCAGTACTTC.

CDR3 protein: CASSVTGGIAPVDVETQYF. The CDR3 nucleotides read TGTGCCAGCAGCGTAACAGGGGGTATTGCACCGGTAGATGTCGAGACCCAGTACTTC. J is TRBJ2-5 and V is TRBV2; 8 bases line up with TRBD1. Germline assignment: CDR1 SNHLY and CDR2 FYNNEI. The CDR3 is 19 amino acids. V lost 6 bases, J lost 5 bases, and 23 bases stayed unmatched.

The CDR3 here is CASSRSKERNTIYF. Here the CDR3 DNA reads TGTGCCAGTAGTAGGTCGAAGGAAAGGAACACCATATATTTT. The chain uses TRBV19 and TRBJ1-3, with unresolved D. V was clipped by 4 bases and J by 7 bases, with 14 bases between them. The CDR3 sequence is 14 residues long. Germline CDR1 LNHDA, CDR2 SQIVND (reference sequence).

The chain links TRBV7-9 to TRBJ2-7, with 7 bases identical to TRBD2. The CDR3 extends over 15 amino acids. Trimming at V came to 1 base and at J to 4 bases, leaving 7 bases not matched to a gene. Germline CDR1 SEHNR, CDR2 FQNEAQ (reference sequence). CDR3 bases: TGTGCCAGCAGCTTAGTAGGCGGGAGTGGTTACGAGCAGTACTTC. It translates to CASSLVGGSGYEQYF.

CDR3 coding DNA: TGTGCCAGCAGCCCCCTTTTCACTAATGAAAAACTGTTTTTT. Protein: CASSPLFTNEKLFF. This sequence joins TRBV7-9 and TRBJ1-4; D not certain. The CDR3 sequence is 14 residues long. Between the trimmed V and J ends, which lost 5 bases and 2 bases, there was a span of 9 bases. Germline lookup yields CDR1 SEHNR and CDR2 FQNEAQ (reference sequence).